The clone carrying this T cell receptor beta chain has a handful of counts. Its target is not known. When ophthalmopathy did not progress within 18 months, Graves' hyperthyroidism was considered stable. Lactation, pregnancy, other autoimmune disease or uncontrolled infection excluded patients. The V gene's germline CDR1 is LGHDT and CDR2 YNNKEL (reference sequence). CDR3 length: 13 residues. V was pared by 4 bases and J by 7 bases, with 14 bases between. Regions amplified from RNA transcripts were the TCR beta CDR3 regions. Using the HTBI primer set, a first-round RT-PCR was run on the TCR CDR3. A single record per CDR3 protein comes from TCRdb applying MiXCR to the multiplex PCR reads. Among over 650,000 distinct CDR3 sequences listed, about 16% were seen once. These data are taken from a study of T cells in Graves' hyperthyroidism and ophthalmopathy. Study-wide points: Patients with ophthalmopathy were separated from those with stable hyperthyroidism by a 13 V-J model.

The source of this sequence is a man younger than 30 with Graves' hyperthyroidism. This chain links TRBV3-1 with TRBJ2-7, with D possibly being TRBD1 (5 bases). The sequenced material came from blood. This chain's CDR3 is CASSLGQGWEQYF. The DNA of the CDR3 is TGTGCCAGCAGCCTCGGTCAGGGTTGGGAGCAGTACTTC.